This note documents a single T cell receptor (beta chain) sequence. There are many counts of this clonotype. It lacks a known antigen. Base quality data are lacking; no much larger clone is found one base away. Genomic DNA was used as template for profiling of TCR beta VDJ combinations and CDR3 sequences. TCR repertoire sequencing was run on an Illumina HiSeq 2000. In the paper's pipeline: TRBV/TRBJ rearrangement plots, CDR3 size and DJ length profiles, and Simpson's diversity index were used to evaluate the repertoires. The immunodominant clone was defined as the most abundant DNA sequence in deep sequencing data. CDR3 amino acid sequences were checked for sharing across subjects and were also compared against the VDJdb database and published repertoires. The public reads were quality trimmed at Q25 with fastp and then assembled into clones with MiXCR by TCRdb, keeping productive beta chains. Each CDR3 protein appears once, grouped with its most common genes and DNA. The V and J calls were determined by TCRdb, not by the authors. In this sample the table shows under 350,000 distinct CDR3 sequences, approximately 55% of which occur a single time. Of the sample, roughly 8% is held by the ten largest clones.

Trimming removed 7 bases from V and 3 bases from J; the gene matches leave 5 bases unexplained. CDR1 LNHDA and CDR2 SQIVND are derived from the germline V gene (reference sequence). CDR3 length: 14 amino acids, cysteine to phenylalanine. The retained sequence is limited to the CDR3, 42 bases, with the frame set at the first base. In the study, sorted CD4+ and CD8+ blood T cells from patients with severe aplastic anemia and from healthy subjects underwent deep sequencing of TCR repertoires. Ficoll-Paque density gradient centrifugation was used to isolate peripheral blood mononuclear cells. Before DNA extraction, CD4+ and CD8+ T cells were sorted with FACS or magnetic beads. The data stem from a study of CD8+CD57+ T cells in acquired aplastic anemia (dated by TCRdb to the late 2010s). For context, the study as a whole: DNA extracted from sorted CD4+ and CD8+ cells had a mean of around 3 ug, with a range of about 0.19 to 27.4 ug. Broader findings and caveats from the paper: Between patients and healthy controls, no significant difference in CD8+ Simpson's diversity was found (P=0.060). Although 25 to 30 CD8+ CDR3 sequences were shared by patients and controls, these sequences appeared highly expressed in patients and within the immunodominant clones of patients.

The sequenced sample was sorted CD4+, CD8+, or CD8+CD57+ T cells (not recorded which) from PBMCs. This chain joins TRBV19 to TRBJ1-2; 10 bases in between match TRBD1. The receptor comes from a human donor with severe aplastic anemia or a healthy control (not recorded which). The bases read TGTGCCAGTACCGGGACAGGGGTATACTATGGCTACACCTTC. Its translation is CASTGTGVYYGYTF.